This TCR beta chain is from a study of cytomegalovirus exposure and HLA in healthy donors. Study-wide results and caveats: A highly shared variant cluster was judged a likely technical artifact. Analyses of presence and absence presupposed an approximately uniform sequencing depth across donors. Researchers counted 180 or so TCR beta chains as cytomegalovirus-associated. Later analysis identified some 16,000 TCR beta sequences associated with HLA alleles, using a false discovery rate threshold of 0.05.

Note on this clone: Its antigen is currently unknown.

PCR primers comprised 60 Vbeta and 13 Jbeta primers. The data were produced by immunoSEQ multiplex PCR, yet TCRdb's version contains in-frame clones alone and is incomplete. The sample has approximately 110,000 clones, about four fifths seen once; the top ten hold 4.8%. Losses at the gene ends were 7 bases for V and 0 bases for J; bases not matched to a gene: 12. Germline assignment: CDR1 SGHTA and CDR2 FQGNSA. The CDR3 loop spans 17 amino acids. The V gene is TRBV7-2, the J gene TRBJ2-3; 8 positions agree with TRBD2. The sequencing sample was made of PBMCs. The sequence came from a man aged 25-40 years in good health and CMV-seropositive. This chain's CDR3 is CASTKARGGTSTDTQYF. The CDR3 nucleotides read TGTGCCAGCACTAAAGCCCGGGGGGGTACTAGCACAGATACGCAGTATTTT.